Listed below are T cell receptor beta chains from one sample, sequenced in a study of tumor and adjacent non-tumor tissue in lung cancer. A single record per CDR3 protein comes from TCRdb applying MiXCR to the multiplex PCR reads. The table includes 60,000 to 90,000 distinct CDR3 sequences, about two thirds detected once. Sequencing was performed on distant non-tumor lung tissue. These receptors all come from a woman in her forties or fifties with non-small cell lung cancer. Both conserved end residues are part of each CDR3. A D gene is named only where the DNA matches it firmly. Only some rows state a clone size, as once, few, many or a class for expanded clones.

CDR3 protein: CSVLSGSGNTVELFF
CDR3 DNA: TGCAGCGTTCTTAGCGGGAGTGGGAACACCGTGGAGTTGTTTTTT
V gene: TRBV29-1
clone size: NA
D gene: TRBD2
J gene: TRBJ2-2

CDR3 protein: CASIRLILAGENEQFF
CDR3 DNA: TGTGCCAGCATCCGGTTGATACTAGCGGGGGAGAATGAGCAGTTCTTC
V gene: TRBV11-2
clone size: NA
D gene: TRBD2
J gene: TRBJ2-1

CDR3 protein: CSVEGGPGGSYNEQFF
CDR3 DNA: TGCAGCGTTGAAGGGGGACCGGGAGGATCCTACAATGAGCAGTTTTTC
V gene: TRBV29-1
clone size: NA
D gene: TRBD2
J gene: TRBJ2-1

CDR3 protein: CASSSRSGRGYTF
CDR3 DNA: TGTGCCAGCAGCTCCCGCTCTGGGAGGGGCTACACCTTC
V gene: TRBV7-8
clone size: NA
D gene: NA
J gene: TRBJ1-2

CDR3 protein: CASSPGQKNQPQHF
CDR3 DNA: TGTGCCAGCAGCCCCGGACAGAAAAATCAGCCCCAGCATTTT
V gene: TRBV28
clone size: many
D gene: NA
J gene: TRBJ1-5

CDR3 protein: CSTRARDRVKIQYF
CDR3 DNA: TGCAGTACTAGAGCCCGGGACAGGGTAAAGATTCAGTATTTC
V gene: TRBV20-1
clone size: NA
D gene: TRBD1
J gene: TRBJ2-4

CDR3 protein: CASSLEGGTVQYF
CDR3 DNA: TGTGCCAGCAGCTTAGAAGGGGGGACAGTACAGTACTTC
V gene: TRBV7-8
clone size: NA
D gene: NA
J gene: TRBJ2-5

CDR3 protein: CASSQDGSGTTDTQNF
CDR3 DNA: TGCGCCAGCAGCCAAGATGGTAGCGGGACCACAGATACGCAGAATTTT
V gene: TRBV4-3
clone size: NA
D gene: TRBD2
J gene: TRBJ2-3

CDR3 protein: CASSRGAATHEQYF
CDR3 DNA: TGTGCCAGCAGCAGGGGTGCGGCGACCCACGAGCAGTACTTC
V gene: TRBV4-2
clone size: NA
D gene: NA
J gene: TRBJ2-7

CDR3 protein: CASSLTGKTYEQYF
CDR3 DNA: TGTGCCAGCAGCTTAACAGGGAAAACCTACGAGCAGTACTTC
V gene: TRBV5-5
clone size: many
D gene: NA
J gene: TRBJ2-7

CDR3 protein: CASSRGWDTGELFF
CDR3 DNA: TGTGCCAGCAGCAGGGGGTGGGACACCGGGGAGCTATTTTTT
V gene: TRBV11-2
clone size: NA
D gene: NA
J gene: TRBJ2-2

CDR3 protein: CSLEWGQGGYTF
CDR3 DNA: TGCAGCCTTGAATGGGGGCAGGGGGGCTACACCTTC
V gene: TRBV29-1
clone size: NA
D gene: NA
J gene: TRBJ1-2

CDR3 protein: CASSQEVVYRGGYTF
CDR3 DNA: TGCGCCAGCAGCCAAGAAGTAGTCTACAGAGGCGGCTACACCTTC
V gene: TRBV4-1
clone size: NA
D gene: NA
J gene: TRBJ1-2

CDR3 protein: CASSLVDKTYEQYF
CDR3 DNA: TGTGCCAGCAGCTTGGTGGACAAGACCTACGAGCAGTACTTC
V gene: TRBV5-6
clone size: NA
D gene: NA
J gene: TRBJ2-7

CDR3 protein: CASSLAAGGMNTEAFF
CDR3 DNA: TGTGCCAGCAGTTTGGCGGCAGGTGGAATGAACACTGAAGCTTTCTTT
V gene: TRBV28
clone size: many
D gene: NA
J gene: TRBJ1-1

CDR3 protein: CAGSLSYNEQFF
CDR3 DNA: TGTGCCGGCAGCTTGTCCTACAATGAGCAGTTCTTC
V gene: TRBV11-3
clone size: NA
D gene: NA
J gene: TRBJ2-1

CDR3 protein: CTSRIRISGSGEQFF
CDR3 DNA: TGTACCAGCAGAATCCGGATTAGCGGGTCGGGTGAGCAGTTCTTC
V gene: TRBV6-5
clone size: NA
D gene: TRBD2
J gene: TRBJ2-1

CDR3 protein: CASSFLGSGFRSTDTQYF
CDR3 DNA: TGCGCCAGCAGCTTCCTAGGATCTGGATTCAGAAGCACAGATACGCAGTATTTT
V gene: TRBV5-1
clone size: NA
D gene: NA
J gene: TRBJ2-3

CDR3 protein: CASNRQGQGGTEALF
CDR3 DNA: TGTGCCAGCAATCGACAGGGACAGGGTGGAACTGAAGCTCTCTTT
V gene: TRBV12-3/TRBV12-4
clone size: NA
D gene: TRBD1
J gene: TRBJ1-1

CDR3 protein: CSVIIYKGSGYTF
CDR3 DNA: TGCAGCGTTATCATCTACAAGGGTAGTGGCTACACCTTC
V gene: TRBV29-1
clone size: NA
D gene: NA
J gene: TRBJ1-2

CDR3 protein: CASSQASSRESQYF
CDR3 DNA: TGTGCCAGCAGCCAAGCAAGCAGTCGAGAGAGCCAGTACTTC
V gene: TRBV4-2
clone size: NA
D gene: NA
J gene: TRBJ2-5

CDR3 protein: CSATEMDRDTQYF
CDR3 DNA: TGCAGTGCTACCGAAATGGACAGGGATACGCAGTATTTT
V gene: TRBV20-1
clone size: once
D gene: TRBD1
J gene: TRBJ2-3

CDR3 protein: CCVGGRYTDTQYF
CDR3 DNA: TGCTGCGTTGGTGGCAGGTACACAGATACGCAGTATTTT
V gene: TRBV29-1
clone size: NA
D gene: NA
J gene: TRBJ2-3

CDR3 protein: CASSPAGQLRLAQETQYF
CDR3 DNA: TGTGCCAGCTCACCAGCGGGACAGCTAAGACTAGCACAAGAGACCCAGTACTTC
V gene: TRBV18
clone size: NA
D gene: NA
J gene: TRBJ2-5

CDR3 protein: CASSPTPFYEQCF
CDR3 DNA: TGTGCCAGCAGCCCTACCCCGTTCTACGAGCAGTGCTTC
V gene: TRBV7-9
clone size: NA
D gene: NA
J gene: TRBJ2-7

CDR3 protein: CANRGRLAGNEQLF
CDR3 DNA: TGTGCCAACAGGGGGAGGCTAGCGGGCAATGAGCAGTTATTC
V gene: TRBV11-2
clone size: NA
D gene: NA
J gene: TRBJ2-1

CDR3 protein: CASSTGNTEAFF
CDR3 DNA: TGTGCCAGCAGTACAGGGAACACTGAAGCTTTCTTT
V gene: TRBV6-2/TRBV6-3
clone size: many
D gene: NA
J gene: TRBJ1-1